Included here is one T cell receptor beta chain sequence, with context. Clones were sequenced by immunoSEQ multiplex PCR, and TCRdb holds only the in-frame ones, with some missing. Among 240,000 or so clones, approximately 83% were seen once, and the ten largest hold 3% to 4%. Which cohort a participant joined came from the clinical history participants gave. This sample stems from a study of blood T cell repertoires in COVID-19. Germline lookup yields CDR1 SGHNT and CDR2 YYREEE (reference sequence). CDR3 size: 16 residues. With 4 bases clipped from V and 6 bases from J, the junction kept 5 bases outside the gene matches.

This sequence was found in a woman in her forties with acute COVID-19. Sequenced sample: PBMCs or T cells enriched from blood (not recorded which). The chain has TRBV5-4 and TRBJ2-2; TRBD2 matches 14 bases. Written as DNA, the CDR3 is TGTGCCAGCAGCCCTCGGACTAGCGGGAGGCCCGGGGAGCTGTTTTTT. This translates into CASSPRTSGRPGELFF.